These 10 T cell receptor beta chains originate from one sample sequenced in a study of blood T cell repertoires in COVID-19. Only in-frame clones appear in the TCRdb table, and some are missing; sequencing was by immunoSEQ multiplex PCR. The table includes around 150,000 clones, more than 75% detected once. Sequencing used peripheral blood. The receptors stem from a man in his 60s with active or convalescent COVID-19.

The gene calls are TRBV3-1 (or the pseudogene TRBV3-2) and TRBJ2-7; 9 bases fit TRBD2. Germline V gives CDR1 LGHDT, CDR2 YNNKEL (reference sequence). This CDR3 comprises 15 residues. The V gene end was trimmed by 0 bases and the J gene end by 6 bases; junction bases not matched to a gene: 6. CDR3 bases: TGTGCCAGCAGCCAAGATCTGGGACTAGCCGTCGAGCAGTACTTC. Translation: CASSQDLGLAVEQYF.

The chain recombines TRBV4-2 with TRBJ2-3, with TRBD2 matching 8 bases. The germline V gene has CDR1 LGHNA and CDR2 YNFKEQ. V shed 0 bases and J 2 bases; nucleotides not matched to a gene: 7. The length of the CDR3 is 17 residues. Here the CDR3 reads CASSQEGSGRATDTQYF. Written as DNA, the CDR3 is TGTGCCAGCAGCCAAGAAGGGAGCGGGAGAGCCACAGATACGCAGTATTTT.

This chain joins TRBV5-1 and TRBJ1-6, with 8 bases aligning to TRBD1. V was clipped by 1 base and J by 5 bases; unmatched bases: 2. The CDR3 covers 15 residues. Germline V lookup: CDR1 SGHRS, CDR2 YFSETQ. The CDR3 sequence: CASSLSGGDNSPLHF. Written as DNA, the CDR3 is TGCGCCAGCAGCTTGTCAGGGGGCGATAATTCACCCCTCCACTTT.

The rearrangement links TRBV30 to TRBJ2-7, with 7 positions matching TRBD1. With 4 bases clipped from V and 2 bases from J, the junction kept 5 bases outside the gene matches. CDR1 and CDR2 from the germline V gene are GTSNPN and SVGIG (reference sequence). The CDR3 is 13 residues long. The CDR3 coding sequence is TGTGCCTGGACATGGGACAGAACCTACGAGCAGTACTTC. It yields the protein CAWTWDRTYEQYF.

This chain links TRBV29-1 with TRBJ2-7; a weak D match, TRBD1 (6 bases). V shed 7 bases and J shed 0 bases, with 13 bases lying between them. Germline-derived CDR1 and CDR2 are SQVTM and ANQGSEA. The CDR3 totals 13 residues. CDR3 residues: CSAWDTSSYEQYF. CDR3 bases: TGCAGCGCATGGGACACGAGCTCCTACGAGCAGTACTTC.

The CDR3 here is CASTGDRAHEQYF. CDR3 nucleotides: TGTGCCAGCACAGGGGACAGGGCCCACGAGCAGTACTTC. The chain carries TRBV21-1 and TRBJ2-7; the D call TRBD1 from the table was never checked on the DNA. TRBV21-1 is recorded as a pseudogene. The CDR3 length is 13 residues.

The chain combines TRBV4-1 with TRBJ2-2; 9 nucleotides match TRBD2. The V gene end was trimmed by 1 base and the J gene end by 5 bases; junction bases not matched to a gene: 5. This CDR3 is built from 16 residues. Looked up from germline, CDR1 is MGHRA and CDR2 is YSYEKL. CDR3 sequence (DNA): TGCGCCAGCAGCCAAGCCGTAGCGGGAGTAACCGGGGAGCTGTTTTTT. Translating gives CASSQAVAGVTGELFF.

This clone appeared once. The J gene is TRBJ1-6, the V gene TRBV27; 11 nucleotides agree with TRBD1. V was clipped by 5 bases and J by 9 bases; unmatched bases: 15. CDR1 and CDR2 (germline): MNHEY, SMNVEV (reference sequence). The CDR3 spans 18 residues. CDR3 in amino acids: CASSAIMPGQGVSSPLHF. The CDR3 DNA is TGTGCCAGCAGTGCGATCATGCCGGGACAGGGGGTTTCTTCACCCCTCCACTTT.

The chain carries TRBV28 and TRBJ2-4, with 7 nucleotides matching TRBD2. This CDR3 comprises 15 residues. Looked up from germline, CDR1 is MDHEN and CDR2 is SYDVKM. Trimming took 4 bases from V and 3 from J; bases not matched to a gene: 6. This CDR3 reads CASSSVAGDKNIQYF. In nucleotides, the CDR3 is TGTGCCAGCAGTTCCGTCGCGGGGGACAAAAACATTCAGTACTTC.

The CDR3 DNA is TGTGCCAGCAGTGTAAATGCAGGGAGGACTGGTTATCAGCCCCAGCATTTT. Amino acid sequence: CASSVNAGRTGYQPQHF. V is TRBV6-1 and J is TRBJ1-5; possibly TRBD1 for D (5 bases). Trimming left V 4 bases short and J 5 bases short, with 21 bases between. This CDR3 contains 17 residues. Germline V CDR1 and CDR2: MNHNS, SASEGT.